Detailed here is one TCR beta chain. The target antigen is unknown. This record comes from a study of cytomegalovirus exposure and HLA in healthy donors. Study observations and caveats: In a later analysis, CMV-associated beta chains were mostly HLA-associated, it appeared. Some V segments, TRBV6-2 and TRBV6-3 among them, were indistinguishable and were therefore excluded. In a later analysis, a genetic analysis reported fewer productive-TCR N-insertions in an Asian-associated ancestry cluster than the cohort average.

The study ran its PCR with 60 Vbeta and 13 Jbeta primers. The assay was immunoSEQ multiplex PCR, and TCRdb's table has in-frame clones only and misses some. The sample includes about 150,000 clones, approximately 88% of them seen just once. Germline lookup yields CDR1 SGHDT and CDR2 YYEEEE. The CDR3 length is 16 residues. V was clipped by 0 bases and J by 4 bases, with 14 bases between them. The sequenced material came from PBMCs. This rearrangement joins TRBV5-6 to TRBJ1-5, with D possibly TRBD1 on 5 matching bases. The TCR sequence derives from a woman younger than 30 in good health and CMV-seronegative. This chain's CDR3 is CASSLAGGGRNQPQHF. The CDR3, as DNA: TGTGCCAGCAGCTTGGCGGGGGGAGGAAGAAATCAGCCCCAGCATTTT.